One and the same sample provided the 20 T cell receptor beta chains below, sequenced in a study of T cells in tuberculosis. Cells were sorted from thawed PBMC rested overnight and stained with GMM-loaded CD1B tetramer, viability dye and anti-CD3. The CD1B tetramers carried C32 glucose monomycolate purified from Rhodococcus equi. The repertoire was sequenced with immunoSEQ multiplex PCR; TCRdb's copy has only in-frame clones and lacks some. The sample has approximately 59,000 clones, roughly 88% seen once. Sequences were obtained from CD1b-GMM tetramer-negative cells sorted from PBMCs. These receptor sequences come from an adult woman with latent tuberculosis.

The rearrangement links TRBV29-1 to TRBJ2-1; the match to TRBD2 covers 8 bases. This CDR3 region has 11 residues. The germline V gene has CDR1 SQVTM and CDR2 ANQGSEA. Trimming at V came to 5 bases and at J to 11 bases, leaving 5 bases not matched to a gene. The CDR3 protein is CSVRVAGQQFF. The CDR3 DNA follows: TGCAGCGTTAGAGTAGCGGGGCAGCAGTTCTTC.

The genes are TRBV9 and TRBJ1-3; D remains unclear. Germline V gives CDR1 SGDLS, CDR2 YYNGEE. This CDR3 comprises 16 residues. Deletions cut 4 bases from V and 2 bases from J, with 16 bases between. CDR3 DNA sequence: TGTGCCAGCAGCCAGATTGGGCGAGCTACTGGAAACACCATATATTTT. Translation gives CASSQIGRATGNTIYF.

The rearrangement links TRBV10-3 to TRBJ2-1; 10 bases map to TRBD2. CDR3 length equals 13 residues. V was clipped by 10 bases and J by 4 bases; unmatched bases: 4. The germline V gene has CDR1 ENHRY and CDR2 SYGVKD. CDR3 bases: TGTGCCACGAGCGGGGGGGTGTACAATGAGCAGTTCTTC. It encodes CATSGGVYNEQFF.

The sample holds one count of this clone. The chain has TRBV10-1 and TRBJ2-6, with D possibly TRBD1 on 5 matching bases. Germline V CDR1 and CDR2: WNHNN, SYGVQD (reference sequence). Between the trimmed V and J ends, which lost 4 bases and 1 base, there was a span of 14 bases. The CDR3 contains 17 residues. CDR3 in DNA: TGCGCCAGCAGTGGGACAAGGAGTTTGTCTGGGGCCAACGTCCTGACTTTC. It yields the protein CASSGTRSLSGANVLTF.

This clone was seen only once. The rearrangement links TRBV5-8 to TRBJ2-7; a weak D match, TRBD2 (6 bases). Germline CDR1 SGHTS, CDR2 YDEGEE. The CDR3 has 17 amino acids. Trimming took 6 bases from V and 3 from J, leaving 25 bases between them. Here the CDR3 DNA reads TGTGCCAGCAACCGCCGGGACTTTGAATTGCCCCGCTACGAGCAGTACTTC. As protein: CASNRRDFELPRYEQYF.

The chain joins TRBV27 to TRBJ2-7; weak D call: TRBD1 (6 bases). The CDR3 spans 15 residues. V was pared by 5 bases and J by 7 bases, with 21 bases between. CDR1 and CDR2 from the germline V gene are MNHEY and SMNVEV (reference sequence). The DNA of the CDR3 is TGTGCCAGCAGTAGCACCGGGACAAGTCCTTGGGAGCAGTACTTC. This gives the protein CASSSTGTSPWEQYF.

The CDR3 DNA reads TGCGCCAGCAGCTTCGGGAACAGACAAGAGACCCAGTACTTC. Protein: CASSFGNRQETQYF. The J gene is TRBJ2-5, the V gene TRBV5-1; perhaps TRBD2 as D (5 bases). Germline CDR1 reads SGHRS; CDR2 reads YFSETQ. Trimming removed 2 bases at V and 2 bases at J, with 10 bases between. The CDR3 extends over 14 amino acids. The full variable domain, completed using reference TRBV5-1 and TRBJ2-5, is KAGVTQTPRYLIKTRGQQVTLSCSPISGHRSVSWYQQTPGQGLQFLFEYFSETQRNKGNFPGRFSGRQFSNSRSEMNVSTLELGDSALYLCASSFGNRQETQYFGPGTRLLVL.

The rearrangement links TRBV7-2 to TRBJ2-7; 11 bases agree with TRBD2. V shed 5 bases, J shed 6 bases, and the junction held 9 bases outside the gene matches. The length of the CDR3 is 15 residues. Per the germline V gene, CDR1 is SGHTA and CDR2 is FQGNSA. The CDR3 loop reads CASSVLAGGPTEQYF. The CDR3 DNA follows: TGTGCCAGCAGCGTCTTAGCGGGAGGGCCGACCGAGCAGTACTTC.

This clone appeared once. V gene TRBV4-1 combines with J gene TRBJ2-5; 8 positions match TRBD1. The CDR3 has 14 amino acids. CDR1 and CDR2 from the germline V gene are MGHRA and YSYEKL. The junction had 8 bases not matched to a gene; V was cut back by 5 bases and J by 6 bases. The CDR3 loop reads CASSDWTGKKTQYF. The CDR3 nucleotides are TGCGCCAGCAGCGACTGGACAGGGAAAAAGACCCAGTACTTC.

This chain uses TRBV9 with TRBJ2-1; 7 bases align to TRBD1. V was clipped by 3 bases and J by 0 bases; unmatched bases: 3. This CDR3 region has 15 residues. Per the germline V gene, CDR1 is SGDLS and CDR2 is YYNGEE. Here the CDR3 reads CASSARDSSYNEQFF. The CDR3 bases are TGTGCCAGCAGCGCACGGGACAGCTCCTACAATGAGCAGTTCTTC.

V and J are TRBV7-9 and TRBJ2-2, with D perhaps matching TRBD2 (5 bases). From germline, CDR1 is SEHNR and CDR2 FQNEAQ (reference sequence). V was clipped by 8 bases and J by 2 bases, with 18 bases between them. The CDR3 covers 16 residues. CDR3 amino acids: CASERGERRNTGELFF. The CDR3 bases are TGTGCCAGCGAACGCGGCGAGCGGAGAAACACCGGGGAGCTGTTTTTT.

CDR3: CASSPLGVAKNIQYF. Here the CDR3 DNA reads TGTGCCAGCTCACCCCTTGGAGTAGCCAAAAACATTCAGTACTTC. The V gene is TRBV18, the J gene TRBJ2-4, with unresolved D. The V gene lost 3 bases and the J gene lost 0 bases, with 9 bases spanning the gap. This CDR3 contains 15 residues. Per the germline V gene, CDR1 is KGHSH and CDR2 is LQKENI.

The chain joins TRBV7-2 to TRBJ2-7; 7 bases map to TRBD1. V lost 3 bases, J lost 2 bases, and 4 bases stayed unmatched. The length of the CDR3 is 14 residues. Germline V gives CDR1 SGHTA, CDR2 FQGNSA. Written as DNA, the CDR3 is TGTGCCAGCAGCTTTTCACAGGGGCCCTACGAGCAGTACTTC. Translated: CASSFSQGPYEQYF.

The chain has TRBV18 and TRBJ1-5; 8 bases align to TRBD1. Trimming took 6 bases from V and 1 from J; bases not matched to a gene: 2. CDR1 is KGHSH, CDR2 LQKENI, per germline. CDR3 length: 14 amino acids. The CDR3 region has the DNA TGTGCCAGCTCTACAGGGGGAAGCAATCAGCCCCAGCATTTT. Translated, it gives CASSTGGSNQPQHF.

CDR3 loop: CASSYGGLAGEATQYF. CDR3 nucleotides: TGTGCCAGCAGTTACGGTGGACTAGCGGGAGAGGCAACGCAGTATTTT. The chain uses TRBV6-5 and TRBJ2-3, with 13 positions matching TRBD2. Trimming removed 2 bases from V and 9 bases from J; junction bases left unmatched: 8. The CDR3 is 16 amino acids. Germline V CDR1 and CDR2: MNHEY, SVGAGI.

CDR3 amino acids: CASSLGQGADTQYF. The CDR3, as DNA: TGCGCCAGCAGCTTGGGACAGGGGGCGGATACGCAGTATTTT. The V and J genes are TRBV5-1 and TRBJ2-3, with 10 bases that match TRBD1. J was trimmed by 6 bases and V by 0 bases; bases with no gene match: 1. This CDR3 comprises 14 residues. The germline CDR1 and CDR2 sequences are SGHRS and YFSETQ.

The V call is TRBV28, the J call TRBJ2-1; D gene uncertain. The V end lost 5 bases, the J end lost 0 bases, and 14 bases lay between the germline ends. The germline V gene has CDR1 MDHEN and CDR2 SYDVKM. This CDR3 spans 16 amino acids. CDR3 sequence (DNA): TGTGCCAGCAGTATAGCCTCCGGGTTCTCCTACAATGAGCAGTTCTTC. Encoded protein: CASSIASGFSYNEQFF.

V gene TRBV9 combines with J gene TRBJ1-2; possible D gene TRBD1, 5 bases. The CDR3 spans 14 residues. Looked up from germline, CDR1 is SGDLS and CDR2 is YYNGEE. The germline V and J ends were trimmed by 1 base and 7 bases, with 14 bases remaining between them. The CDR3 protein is CASSVSEGRAGYTF. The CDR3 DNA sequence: TGTGCCAGCAGCGTAAGTGAGGGGAGGGCTGGCTACACCTTC.

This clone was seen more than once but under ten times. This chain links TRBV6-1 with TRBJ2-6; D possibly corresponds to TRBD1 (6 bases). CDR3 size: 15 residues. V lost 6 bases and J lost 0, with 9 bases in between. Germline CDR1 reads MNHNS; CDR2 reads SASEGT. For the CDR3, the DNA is TGTGCCAGCAGCGAGACAGGCTCTGGGGCCAACGTCCTGACTTTC. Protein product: CASSETGSGANVLTF.

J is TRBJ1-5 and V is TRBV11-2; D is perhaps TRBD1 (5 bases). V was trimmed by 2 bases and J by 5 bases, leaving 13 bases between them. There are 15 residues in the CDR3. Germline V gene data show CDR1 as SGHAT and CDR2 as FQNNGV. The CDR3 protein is CASSLLGTGDQPQHF. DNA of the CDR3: TGTGCCAGCAGCTTACTAGGGACGGGAGATCAGCCCCAGCATTTT. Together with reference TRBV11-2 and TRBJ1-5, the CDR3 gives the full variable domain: EAGVAQSPRYKIIEKRQSVAFWCNPISGHATLYWYQQILGQGPKLLIQFQNNGVVDDSQLPKDRFSAERLKGVDSTLKIQPAKLEDSAVYLCASSLLGTGDQPQHFGDGTRLSIL.